Each of the 6 T cell receptor beta chains below was sequenced from the same sample in a study of T cells after yellow fever vaccination. Each CDR3 protein is one row after TCRdb ran MiXCR on the 5' RACE reads. The table records some 350,000 distinct CDR3 sequences, around 6.4% of them present only once. The material sequenced was PBMCs, taken 5 days after the yellow fever booster vaccination. The receptors were gathered from a man aged 30-40 years who received the YFV17D yellow fever vaccine.

As DNA, the CDR3 is TGTGCCAGCAGTTATACTCCGGATACGCAGTATTTT. Its translation is CASSYTPDTQYF. The chain joins TRBV6-2 or TRBV6-3 to TRBJ2-3; D call uncertain. Per the germline V gene, CDR1 is MNHEY and CDR2 is SVGEGT. The CDR3 is 12 residues long. V lost 3 bases and J 6 bases, leaving 7 bases between the germline ends.

This clonotype was picked up many times. The chain carries TRBV6-6 and TRBJ2-5, with TRBD1 matching 7 bases. V dropped 8 bases and J dropped 7; count of bases not matched to a gene: 10. The CDR3 is 13 amino acids. The germline gives CDR1 MNHNY, CDR2 SVGAGI (reference sequence). The CDR3 loop reads CASAGTAEWTQYF. Here the CDR3 DNA reads TGTGCCAGCGCCGGGACAGCCGAATGGACCCAGTACTTC.

In its sample, this clonotype was seen a few times. This rearrangement joins TRBV5-1 to TRBJ2-1, with TRBD1 matching 10 bases. Per germline, CDR1 SGHRS and CDR2 YFSETQ. V lost 0 bases, J lost 6 bases, and 6 bases stayed unmatched. The CDR3 is 16 residues long. CDR3 nucleotide sequence: TGCGCCAGCAGCTTGGCCGTAGGGACAGGGGTCAATGAGCAGTTCTTC. It is translated as CASSLAVGTGVNEQFF.

This clonotype appeared many times. This chain connects TRBV10-3 to TRBJ2-3; TRBD2 might be the D (7 bases). The V end lost 11 bases, the J end lost 1 base, and 16 bases lay between the germline ends. This CDR3 has 14 amino acids. The V gene's germline CDR1 is ENHRY and CDR2 SYGVKD. DNA of the CDR3: TGTGCCGGGGGGGGGCCCTACGGCACAGATACGCAGTATTTT. Amino acid sequence: CAGGGPYGTDTQYF.

Comments on this clonotype: A read error is likely, as this CDR3 ends without the conserved phenylalanine or tryptophan. No DNA is shown, since the ends of the CDR3 on it are uncertain; the CDR3 is the one TCRdb lists. The J gene is TRBJ2-7, the V gene TRBV6-2 or TRBV6-3; the DNA was not used to check the table's D call, TRBD1. Germline V lookup: CDR1 MNHEY, CDR2 SVGEGT. The CDR3 length equals 14 residues, ends included. The CDR3 here is CASSYSSIFRDSRL.

This clonotype came up many times. This sequence joins TRBV18 and TRBJ2-7; D call uncertain. From germline, CDR1 is KGHSH and CDR2 LQKENI. The CDR3 sequence is 12 residues long. Trimming removed 6 bases at V and 7 bases at J, with 13 bases between. The CDR3 DNA reads TGTGCCAGCTCGACAACCCCTGGGGAGCAGTACTTC. It codes for CASSTTPGEQYF.